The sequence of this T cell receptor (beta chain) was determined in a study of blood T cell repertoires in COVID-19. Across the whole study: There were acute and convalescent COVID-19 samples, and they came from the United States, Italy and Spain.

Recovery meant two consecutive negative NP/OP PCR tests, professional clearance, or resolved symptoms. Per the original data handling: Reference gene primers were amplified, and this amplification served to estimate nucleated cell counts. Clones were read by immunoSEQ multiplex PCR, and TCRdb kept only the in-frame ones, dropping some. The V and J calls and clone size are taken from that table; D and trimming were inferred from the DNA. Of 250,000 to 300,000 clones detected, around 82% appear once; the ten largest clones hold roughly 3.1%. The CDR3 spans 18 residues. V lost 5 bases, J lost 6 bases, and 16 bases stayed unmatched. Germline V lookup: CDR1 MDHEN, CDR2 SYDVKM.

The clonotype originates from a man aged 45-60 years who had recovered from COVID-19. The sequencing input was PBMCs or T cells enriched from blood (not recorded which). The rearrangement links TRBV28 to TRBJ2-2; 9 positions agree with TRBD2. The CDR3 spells CASSPRGSGRRFPGELFF. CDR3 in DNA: TGTGCCAGCAGTCCTCGGGGGAGCGGGAGGAGGTTTCCCGGGGAGCTGTTTTTT.